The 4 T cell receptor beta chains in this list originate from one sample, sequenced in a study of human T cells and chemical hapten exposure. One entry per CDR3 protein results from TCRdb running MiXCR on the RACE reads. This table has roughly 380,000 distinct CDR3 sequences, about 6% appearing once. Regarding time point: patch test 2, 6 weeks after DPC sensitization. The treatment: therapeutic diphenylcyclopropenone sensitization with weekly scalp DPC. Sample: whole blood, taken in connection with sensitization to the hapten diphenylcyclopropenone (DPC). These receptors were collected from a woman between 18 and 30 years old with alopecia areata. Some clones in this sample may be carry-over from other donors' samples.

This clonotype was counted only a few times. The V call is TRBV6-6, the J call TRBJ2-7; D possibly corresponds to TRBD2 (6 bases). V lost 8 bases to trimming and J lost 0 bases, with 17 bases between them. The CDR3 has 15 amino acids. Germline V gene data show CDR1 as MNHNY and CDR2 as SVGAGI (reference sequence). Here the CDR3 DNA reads TGTGCCAGCGGGGGAGGACCCTCGAGCTCCTACGAGCAGTACTTC. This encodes CASGGGPSSSYEQYF.

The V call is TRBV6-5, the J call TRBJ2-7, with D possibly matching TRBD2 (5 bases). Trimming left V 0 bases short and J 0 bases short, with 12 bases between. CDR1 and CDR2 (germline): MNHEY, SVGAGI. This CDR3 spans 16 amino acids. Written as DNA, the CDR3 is TGTGCCAGCAGTTACTCGTTGTACGGGGACTCCTACGAGCAGTACTTC. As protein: CASSYSLYGDSYEQYF.

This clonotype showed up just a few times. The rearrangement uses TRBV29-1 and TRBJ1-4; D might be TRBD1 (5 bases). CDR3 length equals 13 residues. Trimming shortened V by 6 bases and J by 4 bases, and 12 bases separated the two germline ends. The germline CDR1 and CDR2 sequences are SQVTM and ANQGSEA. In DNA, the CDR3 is TGCAGCGTGATGGCAGGGATTAATGAAAAACTGTTTTTT. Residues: CSVMAGINEKLFF.

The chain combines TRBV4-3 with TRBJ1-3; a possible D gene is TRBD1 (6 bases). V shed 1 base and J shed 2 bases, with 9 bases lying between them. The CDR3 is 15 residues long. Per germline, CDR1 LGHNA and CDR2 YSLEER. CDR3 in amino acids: CASSQGTAPGNTIYF. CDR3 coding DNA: TGCGCCAGCAGCCAAGGGACAGCCCCTGGAAACACCATATATTTT.